Below are 2 T cell receptor beta chains sequenced from a single sample in a study of T cells after yellow fever vaccination. TCRdb passed the 5' RACE reads through MiXCR, listing each CDR3 protein once. The sample carries some 160,000 distinct CDR3 sequences, roughly 9% recorded once. The starting material was CD8+ T cells sorted from PBMCs, obtained 45 days after the yellow fever booster vaccination. Receptors originate from a man aged 18 to 29 who received the YFV17D yellow fever vaccine.

The chain joins TRBV4-3 to TRBJ2-3; a weak D match, TRBD2 (6 bases). CDR3 length: 16 amino acids. The germline V gene has CDR1 LGHNA and CDR2 YSLEER. V was shortened by 0 bases and J by 2 bases, with 12 bases between the two germline ends. The CDR3 sequence: CASSQDYGGTTDTQYF. CDR3 nucleotides: TGCGCCAGCAGCCAAGATTATGGGGGGACCACAGATACGCAGTATTTT.

This chain connects TRBV19 to TRBJ1-5; tentative D call: TRBD1 (6 bases). The V end lost 2 bases, the J end lost 6 bases, and 11 bases lay between the germline ends. The germline gives CDR1 LNHDA, CDR2 SQIVND (reference sequence). The CDR3 is 14 residues long. The CDR3 nucleotides read TGTGCCAGTAGTATAATCAGGGGAAGTCAGCCCCAGCATTTT. It is translated as CASSIIRGSQPQHF. The full variable domain, completed using reference TRBV19 and TRBJ1-5, is DGGITQSPKYLFRKEGQNVTLSCEQNLNHDAMYWYRQDPGQGLRLIYYSQIVNDFQKGDIAEGYSVSREKKESFPLTVTSAQKNPTAFYLCASSIIRGSQPQHFGDGTRLSIL.